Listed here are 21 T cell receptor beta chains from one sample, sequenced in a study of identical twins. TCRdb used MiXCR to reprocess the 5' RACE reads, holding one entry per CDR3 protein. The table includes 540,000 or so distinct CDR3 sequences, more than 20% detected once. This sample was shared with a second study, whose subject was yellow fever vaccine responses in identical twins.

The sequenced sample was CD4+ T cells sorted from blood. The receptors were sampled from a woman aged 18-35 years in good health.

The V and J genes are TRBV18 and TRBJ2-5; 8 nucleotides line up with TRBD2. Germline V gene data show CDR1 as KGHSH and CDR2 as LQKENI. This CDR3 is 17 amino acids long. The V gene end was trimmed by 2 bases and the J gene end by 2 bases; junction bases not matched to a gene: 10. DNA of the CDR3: TGTGCCAGCTCACCAGGTTGGGAAGCGGGGGAGCAAGAGACCCAGTACTTC. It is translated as CASSPGWEAGEQETQYF.

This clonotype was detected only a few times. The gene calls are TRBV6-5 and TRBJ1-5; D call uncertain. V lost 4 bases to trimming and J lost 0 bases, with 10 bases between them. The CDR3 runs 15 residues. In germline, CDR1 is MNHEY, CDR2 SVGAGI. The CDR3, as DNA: TGTGCCAGCAGTTCCTCGTGGGCTAGCAATCAGCCCCAGCATTTT. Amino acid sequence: CASSSSWASNQPQHF.

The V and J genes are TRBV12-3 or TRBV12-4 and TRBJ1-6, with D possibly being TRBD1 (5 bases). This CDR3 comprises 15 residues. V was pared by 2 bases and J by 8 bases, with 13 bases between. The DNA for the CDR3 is TGTGCCAGCAGTTTACTCCCTGGGGCGGATTCACCCCTCCACTTT. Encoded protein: CASSLLPGADSPLHF.

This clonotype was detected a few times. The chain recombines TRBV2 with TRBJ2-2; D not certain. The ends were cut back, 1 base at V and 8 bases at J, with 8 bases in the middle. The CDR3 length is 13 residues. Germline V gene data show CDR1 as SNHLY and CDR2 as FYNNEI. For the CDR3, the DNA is TGTGCCAGCAGTGAAGAATCCTTAGGGGAGCTGTTTTTT. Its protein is CASSEESLGELFF.

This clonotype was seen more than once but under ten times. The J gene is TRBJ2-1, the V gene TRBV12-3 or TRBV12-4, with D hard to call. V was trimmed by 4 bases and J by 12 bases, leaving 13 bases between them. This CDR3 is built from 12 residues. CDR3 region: CASSSQVGVQFF. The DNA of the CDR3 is TGTGCCAGCAGTTCCCAAGTAGGCGTGCAGTTCTTC.

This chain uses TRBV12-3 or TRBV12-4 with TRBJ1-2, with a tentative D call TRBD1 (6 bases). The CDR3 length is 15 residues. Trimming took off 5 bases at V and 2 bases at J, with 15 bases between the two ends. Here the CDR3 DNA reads TGTGCCAGCAGTCCACAGGGACTTAAAAACTATGGCTACACCTTC. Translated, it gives CASSPQGLKNYGYTF.

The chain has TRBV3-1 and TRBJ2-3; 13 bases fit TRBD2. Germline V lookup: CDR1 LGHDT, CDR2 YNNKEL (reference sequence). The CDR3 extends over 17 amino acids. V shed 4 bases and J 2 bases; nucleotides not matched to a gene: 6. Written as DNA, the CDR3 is TGTGCCAGCAGCCGACGACTAGCGGGGGGCCTCACAGATACGCAGTATTTT. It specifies CASSRRLAGGLTDTQYF.

Here the CDR3 DNA reads TGTGCCAGCCGAACCGAACAGGGCTATGGGGACATTCAGTACTTC. Residues: CASRTEQGYGDIQYF. The V call is TRBV2, the J call TRBJ2-4; D is perhaps TRBD1 (6 bases). This CDR3 is 15 amino acids long. Deletions cut 8 bases from V and 8 bases from J, with 22 bases between. Germline CDR1 and CDR2: SNHLY and FYNNEI.

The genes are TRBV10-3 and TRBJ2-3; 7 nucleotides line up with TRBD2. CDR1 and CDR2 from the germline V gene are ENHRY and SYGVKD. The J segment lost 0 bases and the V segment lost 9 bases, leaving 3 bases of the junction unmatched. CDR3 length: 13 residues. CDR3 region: CAMSSGSTDTQYF. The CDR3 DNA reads TGTGCCATGTCTAGCGGAAGCACAGATACGCAGTATTTT.

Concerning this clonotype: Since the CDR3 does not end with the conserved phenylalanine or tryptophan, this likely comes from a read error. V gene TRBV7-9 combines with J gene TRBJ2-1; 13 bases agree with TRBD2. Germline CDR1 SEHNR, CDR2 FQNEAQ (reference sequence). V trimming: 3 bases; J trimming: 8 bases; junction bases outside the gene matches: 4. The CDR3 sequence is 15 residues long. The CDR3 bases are TGTGCCAGCAGCTTGCGACTAGCGGGAGGTTATGAGCAGTTCGTC. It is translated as CASSLRLAGGYEQFV.

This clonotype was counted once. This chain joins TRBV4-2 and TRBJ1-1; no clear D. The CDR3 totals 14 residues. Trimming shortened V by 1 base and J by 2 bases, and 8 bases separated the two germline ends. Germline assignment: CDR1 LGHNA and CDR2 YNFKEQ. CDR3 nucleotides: TGTGCCAGCAGCCAAGGTGAGATTAACACTGAAGCTTTCTTT. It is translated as CASSQGEINTEAFF.

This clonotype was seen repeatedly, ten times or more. CDR3 sequence reads: CASSLGGTSTDTQYF. The CDR3 coding sequence is TGCGCCAGCAGCTTGGGCGGGACTAGCACAGATACGCAGTATTTT. The chain is built from TRBV5-1 and TRBJ2-3; D possibly corresponds to TRBD2 (6 bases). V gave up 0 bases and J gave up 0 bases, with 8 bases separating them. Germline V lookup: CDR1 SGHRS, CDR2 YFSETQ. The CDR3 has 15 residues.

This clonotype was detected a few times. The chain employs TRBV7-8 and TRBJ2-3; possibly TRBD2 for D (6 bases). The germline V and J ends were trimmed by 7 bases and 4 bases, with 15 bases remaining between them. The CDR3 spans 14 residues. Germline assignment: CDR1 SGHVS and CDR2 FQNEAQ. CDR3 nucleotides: TGTGCCAGCACCCTAAGCGGGCCCCCAGATACGCAGTATTTT. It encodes CASTLSGPPDTQYF.

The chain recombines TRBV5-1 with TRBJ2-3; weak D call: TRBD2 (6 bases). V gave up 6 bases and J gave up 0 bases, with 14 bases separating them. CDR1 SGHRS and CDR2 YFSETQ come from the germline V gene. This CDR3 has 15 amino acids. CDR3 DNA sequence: TGCGCCAGCAAAGAAGACGGGACTAGCACAGATACGCAGTATTTT. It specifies CASKEDGTSTDTQYF.

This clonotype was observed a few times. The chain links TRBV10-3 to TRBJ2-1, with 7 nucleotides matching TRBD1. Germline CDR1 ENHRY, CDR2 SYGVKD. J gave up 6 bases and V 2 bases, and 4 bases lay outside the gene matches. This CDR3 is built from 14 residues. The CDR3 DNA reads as TGTGCCATCAGTGAGCTGGACAGGACCAATGAGCAGTTCTTC. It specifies CAISELDRTNEQFF.

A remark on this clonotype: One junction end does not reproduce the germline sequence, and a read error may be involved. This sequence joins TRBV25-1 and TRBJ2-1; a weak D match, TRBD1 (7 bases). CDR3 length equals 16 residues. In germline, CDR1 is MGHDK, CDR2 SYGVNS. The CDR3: CASSGRGAGPYNELFF. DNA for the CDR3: TGTGCCAGCAGTGGCAGGGGGGCGGGACCCTACAATGAGCTGTTCTTC.

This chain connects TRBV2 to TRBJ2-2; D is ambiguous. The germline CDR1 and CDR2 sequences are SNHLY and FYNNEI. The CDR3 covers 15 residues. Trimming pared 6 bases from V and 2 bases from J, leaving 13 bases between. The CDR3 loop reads CASRKRQANTGELFF. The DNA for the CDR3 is TGTGCCAGCAGAAAGCGCCAGGCAAACACCGGGGAGCTGTTTTTT.

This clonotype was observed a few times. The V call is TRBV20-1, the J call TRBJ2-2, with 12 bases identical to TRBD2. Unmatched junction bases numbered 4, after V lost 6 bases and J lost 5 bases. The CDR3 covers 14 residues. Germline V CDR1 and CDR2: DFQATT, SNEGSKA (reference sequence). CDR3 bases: TGCAGTGCCAGACTAGCGGGAGAGACCGGGGAGCTGTTTTTT. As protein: CSARLAGETGELFF.

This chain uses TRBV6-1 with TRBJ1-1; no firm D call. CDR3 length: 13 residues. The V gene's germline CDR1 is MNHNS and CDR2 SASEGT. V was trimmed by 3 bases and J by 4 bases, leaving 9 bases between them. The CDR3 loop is CASSDLRFTEAFF. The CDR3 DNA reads TGTGCCAGCAGTGATCTGAGGTTCACTGAAGCTTTCTTT.

The CDR3 sequence: CASSGGLSSYNEQFF. The CDR3 bases are TGTGCCAGCAGCGGGGGGCTAAGCTCCTACAATGAGCAGTTCTTC. The chain uses TRBV9 and TRBJ2-1; tentative D call: TRBD1 (6 bases). The CDR3 is made up of 15 amino acids. Trimming removed 3 bases at V and 0 bases at J, with 10 bases between. In germline, CDR1 is SGDLS, CDR2 YYNGEE.

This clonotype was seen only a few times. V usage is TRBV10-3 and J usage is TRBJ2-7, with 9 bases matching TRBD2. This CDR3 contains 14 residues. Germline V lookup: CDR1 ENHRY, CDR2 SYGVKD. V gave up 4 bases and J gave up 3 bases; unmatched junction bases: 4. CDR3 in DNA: TGTGCCATCAGTGGAGCGGGAGGCCTCTACGAGCAGTACTTC. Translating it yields CAISGAGGLYEQYF.